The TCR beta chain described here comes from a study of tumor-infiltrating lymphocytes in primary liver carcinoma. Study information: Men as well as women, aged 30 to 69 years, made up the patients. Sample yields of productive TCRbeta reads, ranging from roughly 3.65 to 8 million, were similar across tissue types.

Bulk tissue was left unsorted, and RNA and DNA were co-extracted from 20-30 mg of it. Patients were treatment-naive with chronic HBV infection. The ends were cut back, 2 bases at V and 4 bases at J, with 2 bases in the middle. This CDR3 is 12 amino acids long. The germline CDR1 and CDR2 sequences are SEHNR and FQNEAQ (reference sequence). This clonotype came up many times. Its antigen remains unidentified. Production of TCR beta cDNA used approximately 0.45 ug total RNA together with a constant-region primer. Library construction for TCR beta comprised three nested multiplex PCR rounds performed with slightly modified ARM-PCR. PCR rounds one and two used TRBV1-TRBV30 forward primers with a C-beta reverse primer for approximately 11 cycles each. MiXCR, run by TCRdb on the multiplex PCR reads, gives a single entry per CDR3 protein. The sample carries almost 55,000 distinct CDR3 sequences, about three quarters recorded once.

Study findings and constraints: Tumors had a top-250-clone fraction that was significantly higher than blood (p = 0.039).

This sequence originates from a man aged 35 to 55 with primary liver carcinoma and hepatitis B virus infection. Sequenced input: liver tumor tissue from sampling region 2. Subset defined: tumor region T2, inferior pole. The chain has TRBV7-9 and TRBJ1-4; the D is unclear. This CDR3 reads CASSLSNEKLFF. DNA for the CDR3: TGTGCCAGCAGCTTAAGTAATGAAAAACTGTTTTTT.